A selection of T cell receptor beta chains follows, all from one sample in a study of T cell changes during pregnancy in multiple sclerosis. The data were produced by immunoSEQ multiplex PCR, yet TCRdb's version contains in-frame clones alone and is incomplete. The sample records 60,000 to 75,000 clones, around 90% being singletons. The specimen was peripheral blood, collected before pregnancy. The source is a female donor with multiple sclerosis, enrolled in a pregnancy study. CDR3s include the opening cysteine and the closing phenylalanine or tryptophan. Each record gives: CDR3 DNA, CDR3 protein, V gene, D gene, clone size, J gene. The D gene is left open where the match is weak. Rows may omit the clone size; those that give it use once, few, many or a size class.

CDR3 DNA: TGTGCCAGCAGCCAAGATCGCGGGGGGGCAGGACAGGGATACTACGAGCAGTACTTC; CDR3 protein: CASSQDRGGAGQGYYEQYF; V gene: TRBV4-2; D gene: NA; clone size: NA; J gene: TRBJ2-7
CDR3 DNA: TGCAGCTCCGGGACAGAGTTAAGCTACGAGCAGTACTTC; CDR3 protein: CSSGTELSYEQYF; V gene: TRBV29-1; D gene: TRBD1; clone size: NA; J gene: TRBJ2-7
CDR3 DNA: TGTGCCAGCAGCTTAACTAGAGGGTCGGGGGCCAACGTCCTGACTTTC; CDR3 protein: CASSLTRGSGANVLTF; V gene: TRBV7-3; D gene: NA; clone size: NA; J gene: TRBJ2-6
CDR3 DNA: TGTGCCAGCAGCGTCGCCAGGGGGACTGAAGCTTTCTTT; CDR3 protein: CASSVARGTEAFF; V gene: TRBV9; D gene: TRBD1; clone size: few; J gene: TRBJ1-1
CDR3 DNA: TGTGCCAGCAGCGTTCCGGGACAGGGGGAGGTCAATGAGCAGTTCTTC; CDR3 protein: CASSVPGQGEVNEQFF; V gene: TRBV9; D gene: TRBD1; clone size: NA; J gene: TRBJ2-1
CDR3 DNA: TGTGCCACCAGCAGAGATGGGGGACAGGGACTATACACCGGGGAGCTGTTTTTT; CDR3 protein: CATSRDGGQGLYTGELFF; V gene: TRBV15; D gene: TRBD1; clone size: NA; J gene: TRBJ2-2
CDR3 DNA: TGTGCCAGCAGCGTATCTCGGGACAATGAGCAGTTCTTC; CDR3 protein: CASSVSRDNEQFF; V gene: TRBV7-2; D gene: NA; clone size: NA; J gene: TRBJ2-1
CDR3 DNA: TGTGCCAGCAGGGTGACAGCCCTAACAGAAAAACTGTTTTTT; CDR3 protein: CASRVTALTEKLFF; V gene: TRBV6-5; D gene: NA; clone size: NA; J gene: TRBJ1-4
CDR3 DNA: TGTGCCAGTATGGGAGGTGCGGTAGCGGGGAACAATGAGCAGTTCTTC; CDR3 protein: CASMGGAVAGNNEQFF; V gene: TRBV19; D gene: TRBD2; clone size: NA; J gene: TRBJ2-1
CDR3 DNA: TGTGCCAGCAGCCCACCCGCCGTGGGGGGATTACTTTACACTGAAGCTTTCTTT; CDR3 protein: CASSPPAVGGLLYTEAFF; V gene: TRBV11-2; D gene: NA; clone size: NA; J gene: TRBJ1-1
CDR3 DNA: TGCGCCAGCAGCCAAGGTTTGGCGGGGGTAGCCTACGAGCAGTACTTC; CDR3 protein: CASSQGLAGVAYEQYF; V gene: TRBV4-3; D gene: TRBD2; clone size: NA; J gene: TRBJ2-7
CDR3 DNA: TGTGCCTGGAGTGGGGGACAGGGCTATGGCTACACCTTC; CDR3 protein: CAWSGGQGYGYTF; V gene: TRBV30; D gene: TRBD1; clone size: once; J gene: TRBJ1-2
CDR3 DNA: TGCGCCAGCAGCCGCCAACTAGCGGGGGGGCTCAGCACAGATACGCAGTATTTT; CDR3 protein: CASSRQLAGGLSTDTQYF; V gene: TRBV4-3; D gene: TRBD2; clone size: NA; J gene: TRBJ2-3
CDR3 DNA: TGTGCCAGCAGCCCAGGGACTACTCCTGGCTACACCTTC; CDR3 protein: CASSPGTTPGYTF; V gene: TRBV7-2; D gene: NA; clone size: NA; J gene: TRBJ1-2
CDR3 DNA: TGCGCCAGCAGCCAAGACCCTAGCGGGGGGGCCGGGGAGCTGTTTTTT; CDR3 protein: CASSQDPSGGAGELFF; V gene: TRBV4-3; D gene: TRBD2; clone size: medium-sized; J gene: TRBJ2-2
CDR3 DNA: TGTGCCTGGAGTGGTAGTATCCGCGTGAACACTGAAGCTTTCTTT; CDR3 protein: CAWSGSIRVNTEAFF; V gene: TRBV30; D gene: NA; clone size: NA; J gene: TRBJ1-1
CDR3 DNA: TGTGCCAGCAGCGTAGCCCGGGACAGGTCTAGCACAGATACGCAGTATTTT; CDR3 protein: CASSVARDRSSTDTQYF; V gene: TRBV9; D gene: TRBD1; clone size: NA; J gene: TRBJ2-3
CDR3 DNA: TGTGCCAGCAGTCGGGACAGGGGAACGGGAAACACCATATATTTT; CDR3 protein: CASSRDRGTGNTIYF; V gene: TRBV6-5; D gene: TRBD1; clone size: NA; J gene: TRBJ1-3
CDR3 DNA: TGTGCCAGCAGTTCCGACAGGGCCCAAAAGCCCCAGCATTTT; CDR3 protein: CASSSDRAQKPQHF; V gene: TRBV2; D gene: TRBD1; clone size: NA; J gene: TRBJ1-5
CDR3 DNA: TGTGCCAGCAGCGTCGACGGGGGATCTTTCAATCAGCCCCAGCATTTT; CDR3 protein: CASSVDGGSFNQPQHF; V gene: TRBV9; D gene: NA; clone size: NA; J gene: TRBJ1-5
CDR3 DNA: TGCGCCAGCAGTGAGTGGGGACTGACAGAGACCCAGTACTTC; CDR3 protein: CASSEWGLTETQYF; V gene: TRBV10-1; D gene: NA; clone size: NA; J gene: TRBJ2-5
CDR3 DNA: TGTGCCAGCAGTGAAGGACAGAACTATGGCTACACCTTC; CDR3 protein: CASSEGQNYGYTF; V gene: TRBV6-1; D gene: NA; clone size: NA; J gene: TRBJ1-2
CDR3 DNA: TGTGCCAGCAGTTGGGAGGACCTTAATGAAAAACTGTTTTTT; CDR3 protein: CASSWEDLNEKLFF; V gene: TRBV6-5; D gene: NA; clone size: NA; J gene: TRBJ1-4
CDR3 DNA: TGTGCCTGGACTCGGGTGCAGGGGAAGTCGGGCTACACCTTC; CDR3 protein: CAWTRVQGKSGYTF; V gene: TRBV30; D gene: NA; clone size: NA; J gene: TRBJ1-2
CDR3 DNA: TGTGCCAGTATGTCCCGGGGGACAGCGAATTCACCCCTCCACTTT; CDR3 protein: CASMSRGTANSPLHF; V gene: TRBV19; D gene: TRBD1; clone size: few; J gene: TRBJ1-6
CDR3 DNA: TGTGCTAGTGGTTTAACTTGGAGCAATCAGCCCCAGCATTTT; CDR3 protein: CASGLTWSNQPQHF; V gene: TRBV12-5; D gene: NA; clone size: few; J gene: TRBJ1-5
CDR3 DNA: TGTGCCAGCAGTGGGGGGGGGACTGAAGCTTTCTTT; CDR3 protein: CASSGGGTEAFF; V gene: TRBV7-3; D gene: NA; clone size: NA; J gene: TRBJ1-1
CDR3 DNA: TGTGCCAGCACCCTTTGGACAGGGGCGAGCTCCTACGAGCAGTACTTC; CDR3 protein: CASTLWTGASSYEQYF; V gene: TRBV5-5; D gene: TRBD1; clone size: NA; J gene: TRBJ2-7
CDR3 DNA: TGCGCCAGCAGCTTGGCTGGGGACAGGGTCGATGAGCAGTTCTTC; CDR3 protein: CASSLAGDRVDEQFF; V gene: TRBV5-1; D gene: TRBD1; clone size: NA; J gene: TRBJ2-1
CDR3 DNA: TGCAGCGTTGTAGGGACAGCCAACAATGAGCAGTTCTTC; CDR3 protein: CSVVGTANNEQFF; V gene: TRBV29-1; D gene: TRBD1; clone size: NA; J gene: TRBJ2-1
CDR3 DNA: TGTGCCAGCAGCCTTAGCGGGGGCTACAATGAGCAGTTCTTC; CDR3 protein: CASSLSGGYNEQFF; V gene: TRBV7-3; D gene: TRBD2; clone size: NA; J gene: TRBJ2-1
CDR3 DNA: TGCAGCGTTCCCGCCGGGGGAGAGGGCACAGATACGCAGTATTTT; CDR3 protein: CSVPAGGEGTDTQYF; V gene: TRBV29-1; D gene: NA; clone size: NA; J gene: TRBJ2-3
CDR3 DNA: TGTGCCAGCAGCCCAGCCGGAGGGCCGCAGAACGAGCAGTACTTC; CDR3 protein: CASSPAGGPQNEQYF; V gene: TRBV7-2; D gene: NA; clone size: once; J gene: TRBJ2-7
CDR3 DNA: TGTGCCAGCAGACCAGCCTACAGGGGAACCGGGGAGCTGTTTTTT; CDR3 protein: CASRPAYRGTGELFF; V gene: TRBV2; D gene: TRBD1; clone size: NA; J gene: TRBJ2-2
CDR3 DNA: TGTGCCTGGACCCGTCTGACAGGGAGGAACACCATATATTTT; CDR3 protein: CAWTRLTGRNTIYF; V gene: TRBV30; D gene: TRBD1; clone size: NA; J gene: TRBJ1-3
CDR3 DNA: TGTGCCAGCAGTGATCTGGTCTACGGCACCGGGGAGCTGTTTTTT; CDR3 protein: CASSDLVYGTGELFF; V gene: TRBV2; D gene: NA; clone size: NA; J gene: TRBJ2-2
CDR3 DNA: TGTGCCAGCAGTGGGACTTCCTATGGCTACACCTTC; CDR3 protein: CASSGTSYGYTF; V gene: TRBV7-9; D gene: NA; clone size: few; J gene: TRBJ1-2
CDR3 DNA: TGTGGGGGGAGGGGCATATTTGAAGCTTTCTTT; CDR3 protein: CGGRGIFEAFF; V gene: TRBV30; D gene: NA; clone size: few; J gene: TRBJ1-1
CDR3 DNA: TGCGCCAGCAGCTTGGGAGAGAGACAGCCCCAGCATTTT; CDR3 protein: CASSLGERQPQHF; V gene: TRBV5-1; D gene: NA; clone size: NA; J gene: TRBJ1-5
CDR3 DNA: TGTGCCACCAGCAGAGATCTCGGTGTAAGCGGCTACACCTTC; CDR3 protein: CATSRDLGVSGYTF; V gene: TRBV15; D gene: NA; clone size: NA; J gene: TRBJ1-2
CDR3 DNA: TGTGCCAGCTGCGGGACAGGGGAGACCTGGGAGCTGTTTTTT; CDR3 protein: CASCGTGETWELFF; V gene: TRBV6-6; D gene: TRBD1; clone size: NA; J gene: TRBJ2-2
CDR3 DNA: TGTGCCAGCAGAACCTCGGGGATTCAAGAGACCCAGTACTTC; CDR3 protein: CASRTSGIQETQYF; V gene: TRBV6-5; D gene: NA; clone size: once; J gene: TRBJ2-5
CDR3 DNA: TGTGCCAGCAGCTTAGGGGGACAGATGAACACTGAAGCTTTCTTT; CDR3 protein: CASSLGGQMNTEAFF; V gene: TRBV7-3; D gene: TRBD1; clone size: NA; J gene: TRBJ1-1
CDR3 DNA: TGTGCCAGCAGCGCCTTTAGGGGGCGCGAAGCTTTCTTT; CDR3 protein: CASSAFRGREAFF; V gene: TRBV2; D gene: TRBD1; clone size: NA; J gene: TRBJ1-1
CDR3 DNA: TGTGCCAGCAGAGCTACCGGCATTACAGGGGCTGGTGGCTACACCTTC; CDR3 protein: CASRATGITGAGGYTF; V gene: TRBV14; D gene: TRBD1; clone size: NA; J gene: TRBJ1-2
CDR3 DNA: TGCGCCAGCAGCCCTACAAAACTCGACAGGGATGGCTACGAGCAGTACTTC; CDR3 protein: CASSPTKLDRDGYEQYF; V gene: TRBV4-1; D gene: TRBD1; clone size: NA; J gene: TRBJ2-7
CDR3 DNA: TGCGCCAGCAGCATCCAGGATCCGTCGAATTCACCCCTCCACTTT; CDR3 protein: CASSIQDPSNSPLHF; V gene: TRBV5-1; D gene: NA; clone size: NA; J gene: TRBJ1-6
CDR3 DNA: TGTGCCAGCAGCGTAGATCCCCGGGAGACCCAGTACTTC; CDR3 protein: CASSVDPRETQYF; V gene: TRBV9; D gene: NA; clone size: NA; J gene: TRBJ2-5
CDR3 DNA: TGTGCCAGCAGTTACTCGTCAGGGGGCTCTGGAAACACCATATATTTT; CDR3 protein: CASSYSSGGSGNTIYF; V gene: TRBV6-5; D gene: TRBD1; clone size: NA; J gene: TRBJ1-3
CDR3 DNA: TGCGCCAGCAGCCAAGATTGGAGCGGGGGCCCCAGGGAGCAGTACTTC; CDR3 protein: CASSQDWSGGPREQYF; V gene: TRBV4-3; D gene: TRBD2; clone size: NA; J gene: TRBJ2-7
CDR3 DNA: TGTGCCAGCTCACCACGGGACAGGGACGAGCAGTACTTC; CDR3 protein: CASSPRDRDEQYF; V gene: TRBV18; D gene: TRBD1; clone size: NA; J gene: TRBJ2-7
CDR3 DNA: TGTGCCTGGGGGGGCGGTCGGCTTAGCAATCAGCCCCAGCATTTT; CDR3 protein: CAWGGGRLSNQPQHF; V gene: TRBV30; D gene: NA; clone size: NA; J gene: TRBJ1-5
CDR3 DNA: TGTGCCAGCAGCCGGACAGGGTTCACAGATACGCAGTATTTT; CDR3 protein: CASSRTGFTDTQYF; V gene: TRBV7-6; D gene: TRBD1; clone size: NA; J gene: TRBJ2-3
CDR3 DNA: TGCGCCAGCAGCCTTCCGGGACAGGGGGCACTGGGGAGCACTGAAGCTTTCTTT; CDR3 protein: CASSLPGQGALGSTEAFF; V gene: TRBV4-3; D gene: TRBD1; clone size: NA; J gene: TRBJ1-1
CDR3 DNA: TGTGCCAGCAGTGAATTGGGAACCGGGACAGCGAACACCGGGGAGCTGTTTTTT; CDR3 protein: CASSELGTGTANTGELFF; V gene: TRBV25-1; D gene: TRBD1; clone size: NA; J gene: TRBJ2-2